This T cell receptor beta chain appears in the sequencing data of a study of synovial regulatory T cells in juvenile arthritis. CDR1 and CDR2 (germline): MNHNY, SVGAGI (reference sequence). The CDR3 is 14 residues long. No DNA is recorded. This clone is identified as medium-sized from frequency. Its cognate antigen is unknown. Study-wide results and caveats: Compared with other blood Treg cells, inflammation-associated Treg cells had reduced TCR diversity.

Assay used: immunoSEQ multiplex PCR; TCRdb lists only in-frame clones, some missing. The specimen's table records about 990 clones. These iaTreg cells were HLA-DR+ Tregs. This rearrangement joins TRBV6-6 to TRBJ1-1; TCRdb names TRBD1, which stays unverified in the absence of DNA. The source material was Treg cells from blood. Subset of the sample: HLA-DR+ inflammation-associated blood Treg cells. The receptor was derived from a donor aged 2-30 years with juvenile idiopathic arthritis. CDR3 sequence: CASSYPVHDTEAFF.